One sample yielded the 3 T cell receptor beta chains listed below, sequenced in a study of post-analysis software for immune sequencing data. Carried by the TCR beta cDNA libraries were unique molecular identifiers. From the PCR reads, TCRdb called clonotypes with MiXCR, one entry per CDR3 protein. The top ten clones hold 11% of a sample with hundreds of thousands of distinct CDR3 sequences, approximately 59% of them seen once. Study-level points and caveats: The study found TRBV5-6, TRBV5-1 and TRBV20-1 among about 5 TRBV segments more frequent in patients than controls.

No antigen has been assigned to these receptors. The sample comprised blood. The receptors here all came from a girl aged 2-9 years with multiple sclerosis.

The V call is TRBV28, the J call TRBJ2-3; D might be TRBD2 (6 bases). CDR3 length: 15 residues. CDR1 and CDR2 from the germline V gene are MDHEN and SYDVKM. Trimming shortened V by 5 bases and J by 0 bases, and 12 bases separated the two germline ends. CDR3 region: CASSHPSDSTDTQYF. The CDR3 DNA sequence: TGTGCCAGCAGTCATCCTAGCGACAGCACAGATACGCAGTATTTT.

This chain uses TRBV24-1 with TRBJ2-5; perhaps TRBD2 as D (5 bases). Trimming removed 12 bases from V and 2 bases from J, with 15 bases in between. Germline values: CDR1 KGHDR, CDR2 SFDVKD. This CDR3 has 13 residues. The CDR3 nucleotides read TGTGCCCCCGAGGACTTCGTTCAAGAGACCCAGTACTTC. Its protein product is CAPEDFVQETQYF.

The CDR3: CATSDRTGSGANVLTF. CDR3 nucleotides: TGTGCCACCAGTGACCGAACAGGGTCAGGGGCCAACGTCCTGACTTTC. V usage is TRBV24-1 and J usage is TRBJ2-6; D possibly corresponds to TRBD1 (6 bases). The CDR3 consists of 16 residues. CDR1 and CDR2 (germline): KGHDR, SFDVKD. Trimming pared 4 bases from V and 4 bases from J, leaving 13 bases between.